This TCR beta chain is drawn from a study of control samples from healthy donors and cancer patients (dated by TCRdb to the early 2020s). Library method: the immunoSEQ multiplex PCR assay. The immuneACCESS repertoire file appears here via TCRdb, limited to in-frame rearrangements. These files lack a portion of the clones; in checked studies, under half of the deficit traces to unresolved V genes, and the cause of the others is not known. The sample table holds roughly 84,000 clones, of which around nine tenths were seen once. The ten largest clones capture about 7.1% of the sample. Reading the germline V gene (reference sequence) gives CDR1 MNHEY and CDR2 SMNVEV. The CDR3 numbers 15 residues from cysteine through phenylalanine. Only CDR3 DNA remains: 45 bases, in frame from the first base. The V end gives up 6 bases and the J end 2 bases, leaving 8 bases in the junction not matched to a gene. For this clone: Its antigen is still unknown. Per-base qualities were not stored, and no clone one base away is much larger.

Sequencing was done on a sample of blood. This clonotype was obtained from a man aged 50-59 years in good health. In this chain, TRBV27 is recombined with TRBJ2-3, with 7 central nucleotides matching TRBD2. The sequenced DNA is TGTGCCAGCAGGGGGGGGACGATCGACACAGATACGCAGTATTTT. It translates as CASRGGTIDTDTQYF.